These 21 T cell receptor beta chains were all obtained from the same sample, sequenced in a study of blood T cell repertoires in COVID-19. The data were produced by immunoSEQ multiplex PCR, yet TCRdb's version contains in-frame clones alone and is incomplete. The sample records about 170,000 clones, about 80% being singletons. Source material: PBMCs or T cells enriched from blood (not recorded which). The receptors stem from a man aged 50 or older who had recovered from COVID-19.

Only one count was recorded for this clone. CDR3 in DNA: TGTGCCAGCTCGCGGGTGTCTGGAAACACCATATATTTT. It codes for CASSRVSGNTIYF. The rearrangement joins TRBV14 to TRBJ1-3; D gene ambiguous. This CDR3 is built from 13 residues. Germline lookup yields CDR1 SGHDN and CDR2 FVKESK. Between the trimmed V and J ends, which lost 8 bases and 1 base, there was a span of 9 bases.

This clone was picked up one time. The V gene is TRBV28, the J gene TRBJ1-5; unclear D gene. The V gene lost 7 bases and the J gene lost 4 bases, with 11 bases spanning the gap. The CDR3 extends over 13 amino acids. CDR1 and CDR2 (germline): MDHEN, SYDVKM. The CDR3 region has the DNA TGTGCCAGCACCTGGGCGGGGAATCAGCCCCAGCATTTT. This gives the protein CASTWAGNQPQHF.

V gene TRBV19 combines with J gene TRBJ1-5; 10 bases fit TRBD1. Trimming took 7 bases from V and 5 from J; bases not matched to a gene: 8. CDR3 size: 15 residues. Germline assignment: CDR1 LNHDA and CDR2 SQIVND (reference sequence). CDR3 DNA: TGTGCCAGTAATACGGGACAGGGGCCACATCAGCCCCAGCATTTT. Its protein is CASNTGQGPHQPQHF.

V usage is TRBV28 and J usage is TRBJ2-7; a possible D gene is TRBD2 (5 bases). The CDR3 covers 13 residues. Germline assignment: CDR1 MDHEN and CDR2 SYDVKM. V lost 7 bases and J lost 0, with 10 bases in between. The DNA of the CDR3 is TGTGCCAGCATATCGGGGAGCTCCTACGAGCAGTACTTC. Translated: CASISGSSYEQYF.

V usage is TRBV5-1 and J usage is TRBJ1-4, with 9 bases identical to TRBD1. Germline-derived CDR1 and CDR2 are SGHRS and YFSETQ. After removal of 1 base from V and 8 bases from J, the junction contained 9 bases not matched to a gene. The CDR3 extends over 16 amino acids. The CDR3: CASSLPWDREEEKLFF. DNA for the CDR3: TGCGCCAGCAGCTTGCCCTGGGACAGGGAAGAAGAAAAACTGTTTTTT.

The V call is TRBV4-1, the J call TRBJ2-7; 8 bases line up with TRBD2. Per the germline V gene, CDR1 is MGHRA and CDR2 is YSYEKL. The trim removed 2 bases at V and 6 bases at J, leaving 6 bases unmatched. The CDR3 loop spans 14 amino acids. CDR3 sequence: CASSQPGLVTEQYF. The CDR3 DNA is TGCGCCAGCAGCCAACCGGGACTAGTTACCGAGCAGTACTTC.

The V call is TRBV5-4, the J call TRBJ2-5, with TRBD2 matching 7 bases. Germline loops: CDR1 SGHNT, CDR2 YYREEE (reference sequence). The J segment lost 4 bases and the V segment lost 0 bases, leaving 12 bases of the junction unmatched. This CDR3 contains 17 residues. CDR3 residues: CASSLGSGAGAGETQYF. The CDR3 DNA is TGTGCCAGCAGCTTGGGGAGCGGGGCGGGTGCCGGAGAGACCCAGTACTTC.

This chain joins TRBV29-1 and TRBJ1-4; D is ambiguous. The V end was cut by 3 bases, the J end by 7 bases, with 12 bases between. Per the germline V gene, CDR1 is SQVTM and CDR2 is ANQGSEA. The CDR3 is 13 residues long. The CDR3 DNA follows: TGCAGCGTTGACTGGGAGGGTACTGAAAAACTGTTTTTT. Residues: CSVDWEGTEKLFF.

The CDR3, as DNA: TGTGCCAGCAGCTTAGATTCGGCAGCGAGTGGCTACACCTTC. Residues: CASSLDSAASGYTF. This chain links TRBV7-2 with TRBJ1-2; no firm D call. The CDR3 consists of 14 residues. The germline CDR1 and CDR2 sequences are SGHTA and FQGNSA. Trimming stripped 1 base from V and 7 bases from J, with 13 bases between.

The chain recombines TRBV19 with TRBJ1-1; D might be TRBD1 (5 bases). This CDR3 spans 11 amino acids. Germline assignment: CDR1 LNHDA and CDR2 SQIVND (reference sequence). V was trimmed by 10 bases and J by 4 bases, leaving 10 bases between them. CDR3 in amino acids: CATRGATEAFF. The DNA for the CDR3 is TGTGCCACTAGAGGGGCCACTGAAGCTTTCTTT.

Here the CDR3 DNA reads TGCGCCAGCAGCCTCGGGACAGGGGCCGGGAATTCACCCCTCCACTTT. It codes for CASSLGTGAGNSPLHF. The J gene is TRBJ1-6, the V gene TRBV5-1, with 10 bases that match TRBD1. Trimming cost V 4 bases and J 7 bases; bases outside gene matches: 8. CDR3 length equals 16 residues. Germline loops: CDR1 SGHRS, CDR2 YFSETQ.

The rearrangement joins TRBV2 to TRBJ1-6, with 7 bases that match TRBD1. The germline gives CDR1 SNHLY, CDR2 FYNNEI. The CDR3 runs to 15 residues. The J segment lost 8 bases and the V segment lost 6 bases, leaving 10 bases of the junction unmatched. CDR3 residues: CASRALATGDSPLHF. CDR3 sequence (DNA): TGTGCCAGCAGGGCCCTTGCAACAGGGGATTCACCCCTCCACTTT.

The CDR3 nucleotides read TGTGCCAGCAGCTTAGAGGGGACAGGATTAAATGAAAAACTGTTTTTT. This translates into CASSLEGTGLNEKLFF. The rearrangement uses TRBV7-9 and TRBJ1-4; TRBD1 aligns across 8 bases. The CDR3 covers 16 residues. The V segment lost 1 base and the J segment 5 bases; nucleotides outside the gene matches: 6. Germline values: CDR1 SEHNR, CDR2 FQNEAQ (reference sequence).

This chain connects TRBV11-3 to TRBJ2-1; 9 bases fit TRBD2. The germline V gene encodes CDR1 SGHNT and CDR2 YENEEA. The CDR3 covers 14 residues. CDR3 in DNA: TGTGCTCCGTGCAGGGGCGGGGGGGACAATGAGCAGTTCTTC. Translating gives CAPCRGGGDNEQFF.

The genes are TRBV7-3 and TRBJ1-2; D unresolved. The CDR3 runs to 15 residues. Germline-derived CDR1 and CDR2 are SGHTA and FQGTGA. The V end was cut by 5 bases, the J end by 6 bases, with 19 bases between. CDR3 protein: CASSPFFGSPNGYTF. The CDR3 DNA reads TGTGCCAGCAGCCCATTCTTCGGGTCGCCGAATGGCTACACCTTC.

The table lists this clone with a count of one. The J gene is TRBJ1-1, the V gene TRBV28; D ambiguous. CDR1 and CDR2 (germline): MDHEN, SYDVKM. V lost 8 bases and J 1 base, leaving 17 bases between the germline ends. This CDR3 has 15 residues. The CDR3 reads CASEGKYARNTEAFF. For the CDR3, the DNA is TGTGCCAGCGAGGGCAAATACGCCCGGAACACTGAAGCTTTCTTT.

Here the CDR3 DNA reads TGCGCCAGCAGTTGGACTAGCGGGGGGATGAACACAGATACGCAGTATTTT. Translation gives CASSWTSGGMNTDTQYF. V gene TRBV10-1 combines with J gene TRBJ2-3, with 14 bases matching TRBD2. The length of the CDR3 is 17 residues. From germline, CDR1 is WNHNN and CDR2 SYGVQD (reference sequence). The trim removed 5 bases at V and 2 bases at J, leaving 6 bases unmatched.

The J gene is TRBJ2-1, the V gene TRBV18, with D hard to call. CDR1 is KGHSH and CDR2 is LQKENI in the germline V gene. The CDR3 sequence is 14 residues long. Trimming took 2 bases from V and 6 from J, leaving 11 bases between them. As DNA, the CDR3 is TGTGCCAGCTCACCAAATCCAGCGTTCAATGAGCAGTTCTTC. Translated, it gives CASSPNPAFNEQFF.

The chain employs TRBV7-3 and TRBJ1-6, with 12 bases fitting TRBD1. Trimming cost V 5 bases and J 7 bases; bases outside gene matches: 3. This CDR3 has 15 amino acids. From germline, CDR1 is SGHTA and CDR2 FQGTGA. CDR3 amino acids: CASSPGTGGNSPLHF. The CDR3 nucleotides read TGTGCCAGCAGCCCCGGGACAGGGGGCAATTCACCCCTCCACTTT.

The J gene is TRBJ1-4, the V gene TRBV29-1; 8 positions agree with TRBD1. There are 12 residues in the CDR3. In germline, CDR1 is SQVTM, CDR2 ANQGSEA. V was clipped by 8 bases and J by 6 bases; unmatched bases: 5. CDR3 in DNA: TGCAGCACATCGGACAGGGATGAAAAACTGTTTTTT. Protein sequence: CSTSDRDEKLFF.

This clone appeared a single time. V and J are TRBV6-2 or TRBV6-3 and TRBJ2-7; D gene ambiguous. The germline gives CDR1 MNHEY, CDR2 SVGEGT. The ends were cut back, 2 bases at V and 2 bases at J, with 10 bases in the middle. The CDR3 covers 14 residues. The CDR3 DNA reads TGTGCCAGCAGTTACCTCGGGTACCCCTACGAGCAGTACTTC. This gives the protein CASSYLGYPYEQYF.